The 8 T cell receptor beta chains listed next were all sequenced from one sample in a study of cytomegalovirus exposure and HLA in healthy donors. The PCR employed 60 Vbeta primers together with 13 Jbeta primers. TCRdb's copy holds only in-frame clones and misses some; the assay was immunoSEQ multiplex PCR. Of 200,000 to 250,000 clones listed, about 80% are singletons. The sample taken for sequencing was PBMCs. The receptors were sampled from a young man in good health and CMV-seronegative.

The V and J genes are TRBV9 and TRBJ1-2; D call uncertain. V lost 4 bases and J 8 bases, leaving 9 bases between the germline ends. The germline gives CDR1 SGDLS, CDR2 YYNGEE. This CDR3 contains 11 residues. The CDR3 region has the DNA TGTGCCAGCAGCTCCGCGAGCGGCTACACCTTC. This gives the protein CASSSASGYTF.

This clone occurred a few times. This sequence joins TRBV27 and TRBJ2-1; 7 bases fit TRBD2. Germline CDR1 is MNHEY and CDR2 is SMNVEV (reference sequence). The CDR3 runs to 17 residues. Unmatched junction bases numbered 13, after V lost 4 bases and J lost 4 bases. The CDR3 sequence: CASSSLRSSREYNEQFF. The DNA of the CDR3 is TGTGCCAGCAGTTCCCTCCGGTCGTCGCGGGAGTACAATGAGCAGTTCTTC.

Written as DNA, the CDR3 is TGTGCCATCCCCCGGGGGGACACCGGGGAGCTGTTTTTT. It translates to CAIPRGDTGELFF. This chain joins TRBV6-1 and TRBJ2-2, with 7 bases aligning to TRBD2. V was pared by 10 bases and J by 3 bases, with 5 bases of the junction left unmatched. The germline gives CDR1 MNHNS, CDR2 SASEGT. The CDR3 totals 13 residues.

This sequence joins TRBV27 and TRBJ2-5; 10 bases align to TRBD2. The J call may be faulty, since TRBJ2-7 better matches the DNA end. This CDR3 is 14 amino acids long. From germline, CDR1 is MNHEY and CDR2 SMNVEV (reference sequence). This CDR3 is CASKGLAASYEQYF. DNA for the CDR3: TGTGCCAGCAAAGGACTAGCGGCATCCTACGAGCAGTACTTC.

The rearrangement joins TRBV10-2 to TRBJ2-5, with 7 bases matching TRBD1. Losses at the gene ends were 8 bases for V and 3 bases for J; bases not matched to a gene: 3. Germline CDR1 WSHSY, CDR2 SAAADI. This CDR3 comprises 12 residues. CDR3 nucleotide sequence: TGCGCCAGCGGGGACAGAAAAGAGACCCAGTACTTC. Protein: CASGDRKETQYF.

The V and J genes are TRBV7-9 and TRBJ2-1, with 11 nucleotides matching TRBD2. This CDR3 is built from 15 residues. J lost 6 bases, V lost 6 bases, and 7 bases had no gene match. Germline V gene data show CDR1 as SEHNR and CDR2 as FQNEAQ (reference sequence). The CDR3 nucleotides read TGTGCCAGCAGTTTACTAGCGGGAGTGCCCAATGAGCAGTTCTTC. Amino acids: CASSLLAGVPNEQFF.

J is TRBJ2-5 and V is TRBV5-4; TRBD2 matches at 14 bases. V trimming: 5 bases; J trimming: 4 bases; junction bases outside the gene matches: 7. Germline CDR1 is SGHNT and CDR2 is YYREEE (reference sequence). The CDR3 is 16 amino acids. CDR3 loop: CASSSRLAGGPETQYF. The CDR3 bases are TGTGCCAGCAGTTCCCGACTAGCGGGAGGGCCAGAGACCCAGTACTTC.

The V call is TRBV15, the J call TRBJ2-2, with TRBD1 matching 7 bases. This CDR3 comprises 14 residues. Germline CDR1 LNHNV, CDR2 YYDKDF (reference sequence). J was trimmed by 3 bases and V by 4 bases; bases with no gene match: 2. CDR3 bases: TGTGCCACCAGCATGGGACAGCACACCGGGGAGCTGTTTTTT. It encodes CATSMGQHTGELFF.